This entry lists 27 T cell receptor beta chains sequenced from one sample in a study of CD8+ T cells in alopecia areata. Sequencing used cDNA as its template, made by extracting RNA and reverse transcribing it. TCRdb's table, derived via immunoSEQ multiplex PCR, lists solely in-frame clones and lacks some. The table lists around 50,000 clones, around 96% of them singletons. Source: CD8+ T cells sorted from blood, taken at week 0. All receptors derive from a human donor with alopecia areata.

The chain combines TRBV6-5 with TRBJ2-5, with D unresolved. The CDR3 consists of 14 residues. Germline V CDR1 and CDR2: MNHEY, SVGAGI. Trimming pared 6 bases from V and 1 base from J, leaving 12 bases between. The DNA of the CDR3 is TGTGCCAGCAGCTCCGGCGGAGCCCAAGAGACCCAGTACTTC. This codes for CASSSGGAQETQYF.

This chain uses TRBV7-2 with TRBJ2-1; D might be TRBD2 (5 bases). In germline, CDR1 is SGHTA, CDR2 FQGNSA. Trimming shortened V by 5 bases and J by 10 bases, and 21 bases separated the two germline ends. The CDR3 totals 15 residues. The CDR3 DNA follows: TGTGCCAGCAGCCCTTCTTCGGACTCCTTATGGGAGCAGTTCTTC. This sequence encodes CASSPSSDSLWEQFF.

The CDR3 region is CASSIGALQGTDTQYF. CDR3 nucleotide sequence: TGTGCCAGCAGTATCGGGGCCCTACAGGGCACAGATACGCAGTATTTT. The chain carries TRBV6-6 and TRBJ2-3; D tentatively reads TRBD1 or TRBD2 (5 bases each). There are 16 residues in the CDR3. Trimming removed 5 bases from V and 1 base from J, with 16 bases in between. Germline CDR1 and CDR2: MNHNY and SVGAGI (reference sequence).

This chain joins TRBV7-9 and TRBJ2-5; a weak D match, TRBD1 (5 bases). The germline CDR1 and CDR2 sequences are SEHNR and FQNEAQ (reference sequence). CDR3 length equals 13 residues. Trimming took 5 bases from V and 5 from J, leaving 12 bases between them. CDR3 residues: CASSPRQSETQYF. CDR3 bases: TGTGCCAGCAGCCCCCGACAGTCCGAGACCCAGTACTTC.

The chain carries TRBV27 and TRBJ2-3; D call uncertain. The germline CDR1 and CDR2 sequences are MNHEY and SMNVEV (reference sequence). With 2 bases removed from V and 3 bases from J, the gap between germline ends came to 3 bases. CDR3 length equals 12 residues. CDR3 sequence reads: CASSLGTDTQYF. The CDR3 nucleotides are TGTGCCAGCAGTTTAGGGACAGATACGCAGTATTTT.

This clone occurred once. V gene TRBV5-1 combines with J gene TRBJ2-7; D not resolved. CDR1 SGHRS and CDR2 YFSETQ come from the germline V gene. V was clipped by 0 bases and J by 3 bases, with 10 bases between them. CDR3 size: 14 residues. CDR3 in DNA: TGCGCCAGCAGCTTGGATCAGGATAGCTACGAGCAGTACTTC. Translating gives CASSLDQDSYEQYF. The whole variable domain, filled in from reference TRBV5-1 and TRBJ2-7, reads KAGVTQTPRYLIKTRGQQVTLSCSPISGHRSVSWYQQTPGQGLQFLFEYFSETQRNKGNFPGRFSGRQFSNSRSEMNVSTLELGDSALYLCASSLDQDSYEQYFGPGTRLTVT.

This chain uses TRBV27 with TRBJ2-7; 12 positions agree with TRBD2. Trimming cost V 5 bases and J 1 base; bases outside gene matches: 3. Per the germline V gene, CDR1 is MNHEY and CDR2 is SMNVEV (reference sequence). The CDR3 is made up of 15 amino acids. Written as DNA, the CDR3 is TGTGCCAGCAGTCTTGGACTAGCGGGATCCTACGAGCAGTACTTC. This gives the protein CASSLGLAGSYEQYF.

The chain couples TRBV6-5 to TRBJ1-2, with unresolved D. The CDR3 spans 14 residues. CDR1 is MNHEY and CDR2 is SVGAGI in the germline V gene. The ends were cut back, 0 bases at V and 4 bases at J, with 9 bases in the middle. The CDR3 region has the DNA TGTGCCAGCAGTTACTCCCGGGCCCTCTATGGCTACACCTTC. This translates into CASSYSRALYGYTF.

Here the CDR3 reads CASSASSGVAYNEQFF. CDR3 coding DNA: TGTGCCAGCAGTGCGTCTAGCGGGGTGGCCTACAATGAGCAGTTCTTC. The chain uses TRBV6-4 and TRBJ2-1; 9 positions agree with TRBD2. Germline V gives CDR1 MRHNA, CDR2 SNTAGT. J lost 2 bases, V lost 4 bases, and 6 bases had no gene match. This CDR3 has 16 amino acids.

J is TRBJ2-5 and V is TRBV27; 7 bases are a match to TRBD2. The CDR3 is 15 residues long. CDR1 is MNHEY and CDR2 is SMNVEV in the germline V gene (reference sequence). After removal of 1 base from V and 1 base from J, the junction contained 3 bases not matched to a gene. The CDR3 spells CASSLFGGSQETQYF. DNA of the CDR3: TGTGCCAGCAGTTTATTCGGGGGGAGCCAAGAGACCCAGTACTTC.

This CDR3 is CASSLARGPDRYQQYF. The CDR3 DNA follows: TGTGCCAGCAGCTTAGCCCGGGGACCCGACCGTTACCAGCAGTACTTC. V and J are TRBV7-6 and TRBJ2-7; possibly TRBD1 or TRBD2 for D (5 bases each). Germline values: CDR1 SGHVS, CDR2 FNYEAQ. CDR3 length equals 16 residues. V was clipped by 0 bases and J by 8 bases, with 20 bases between them. Drawing the rest from reference TRBV7-6 and TRBJ2-7, the complete variable domain is GAGVSQSPRYKVTKRGQDVALRCDPISGHVSLYWYRQALGQGPEFLTYFNYEAQQDKSGLPNDRFSAERPEGSISTLTIQRTEQRDSAMYRCASSLARGPDRYQQYFGPGTRLTVT.

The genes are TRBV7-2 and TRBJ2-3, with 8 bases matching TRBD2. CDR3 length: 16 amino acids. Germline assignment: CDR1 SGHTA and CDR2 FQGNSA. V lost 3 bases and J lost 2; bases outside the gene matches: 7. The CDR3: CASSLELAVSTDTQYF. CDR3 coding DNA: TGTGCCAGCAGCTTGGAACTAGCGGTGTCCACAGATACGCAGTATTTT. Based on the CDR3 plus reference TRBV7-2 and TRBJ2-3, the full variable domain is GAGVSQSPSNKVTEKGKDVELRCDPISGHTALYWYRQSLGQGLEFLIYFQGNSAPDKSGLPSDRFSAERTGGSVSTLTIQRTQQEDSAVYLCASSLELAVSTDTQYFGPGTRLTVL.

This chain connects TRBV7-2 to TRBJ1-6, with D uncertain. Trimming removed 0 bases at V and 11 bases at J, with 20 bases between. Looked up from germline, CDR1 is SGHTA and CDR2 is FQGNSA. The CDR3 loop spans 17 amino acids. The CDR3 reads CASSLAIPSLGTPPLHF. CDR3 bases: TGTGCCAGCAGCTTAGCTATCCCCTCCCTGGGTACGCCACCCCTCCACTTT.

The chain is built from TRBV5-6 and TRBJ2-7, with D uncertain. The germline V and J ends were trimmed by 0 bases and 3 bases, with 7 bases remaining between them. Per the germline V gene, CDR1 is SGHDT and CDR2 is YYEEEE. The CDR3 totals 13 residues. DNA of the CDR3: TGTGCCAGCAGCTTGGGGCGGAGCTACGAGCAGTACTTC. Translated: CASSLGRSYEQYF. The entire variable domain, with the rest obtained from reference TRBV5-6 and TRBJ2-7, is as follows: DAGVTQSPTHLIKTRGQQVTLRCSPKSGHDTVSWYQQALGQGPQFIFQYYEEEERQRGNFPDRFSGHQFPNYSSELNVNALLLGDSALYLCASSLGRSYEQYFGPGTRLTVT.

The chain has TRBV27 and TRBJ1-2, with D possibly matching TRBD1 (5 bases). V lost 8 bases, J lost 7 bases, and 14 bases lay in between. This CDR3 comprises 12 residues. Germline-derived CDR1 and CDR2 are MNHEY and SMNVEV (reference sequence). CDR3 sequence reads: CASGSPGGGYTF. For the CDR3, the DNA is TGTGCCAGCGGCAGCCCGGGGGGTGGCTACACCTTC.

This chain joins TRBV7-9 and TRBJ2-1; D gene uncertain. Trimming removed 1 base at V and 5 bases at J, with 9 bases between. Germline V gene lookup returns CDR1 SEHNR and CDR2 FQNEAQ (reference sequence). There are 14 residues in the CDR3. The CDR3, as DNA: TGTGCCAGCAGCTTAGTCGGCCCAGACAATGAGCAGTTCTTC. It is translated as CASSLVGPDNEQFF.

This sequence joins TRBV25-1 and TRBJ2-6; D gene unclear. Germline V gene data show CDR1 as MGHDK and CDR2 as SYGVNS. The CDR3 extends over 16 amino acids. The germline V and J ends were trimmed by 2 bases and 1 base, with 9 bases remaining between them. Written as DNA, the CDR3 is TGTGCCAGCAGTGAACTCACAGATTCTGGGGCCAACGTCCTGACTTTC. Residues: CASSELTDSGANVLTF.

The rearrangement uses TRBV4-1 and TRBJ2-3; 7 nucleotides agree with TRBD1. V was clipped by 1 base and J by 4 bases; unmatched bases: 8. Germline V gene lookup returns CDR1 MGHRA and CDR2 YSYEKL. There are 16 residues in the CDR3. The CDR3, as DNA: TGCGCCAGCAGCCAAGTCGGAAAGGGGGCAGCAGATACGCAGTATTTT. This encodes CASSQVGKGAADTQYF.

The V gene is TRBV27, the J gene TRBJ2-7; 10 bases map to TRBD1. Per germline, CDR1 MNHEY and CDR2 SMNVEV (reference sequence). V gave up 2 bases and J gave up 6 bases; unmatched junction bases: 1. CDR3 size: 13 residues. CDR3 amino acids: CASSLDRGLEQYF. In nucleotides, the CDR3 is TGTGCCAGCAGTTTAGACAGGGGGCTCGAGCAGTACTTC.

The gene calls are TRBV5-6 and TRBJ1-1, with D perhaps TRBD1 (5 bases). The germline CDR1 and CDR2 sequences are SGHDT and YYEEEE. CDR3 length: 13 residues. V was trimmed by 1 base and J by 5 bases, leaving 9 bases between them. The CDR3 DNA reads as TGTGCCAGCAGCTTGTTGGCAGGGACTGAAGCTTTCTTT. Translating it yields CASSLLAGTEAFF.

The CDR3, as DNA: TGCGCCAGCAGCCAATTCCAACTAGCGGGGTCCTACAATGAGCAGTTCTTC. Protein: CASSQFQLAGSYNEQFF. The chain combines TRBV4-3 with TRBJ2-1; 10 nucleotides align to TRBD2. The length of the CDR3 is 17 residues. Germline CDR1 reads LGHNA; CDR2 reads YSLEER. J was trimmed by 1 base and V by 2 bases; bases with no gene match: 5.

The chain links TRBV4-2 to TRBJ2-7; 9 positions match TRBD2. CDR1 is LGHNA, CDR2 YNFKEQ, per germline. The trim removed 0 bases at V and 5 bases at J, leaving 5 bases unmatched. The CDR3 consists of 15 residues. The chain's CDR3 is CASSQEGTSYDEQYF. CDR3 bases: TGTGCCAGCAGCCAAGAGGGGACTAGCTACGACGAGCAGTACTTC.

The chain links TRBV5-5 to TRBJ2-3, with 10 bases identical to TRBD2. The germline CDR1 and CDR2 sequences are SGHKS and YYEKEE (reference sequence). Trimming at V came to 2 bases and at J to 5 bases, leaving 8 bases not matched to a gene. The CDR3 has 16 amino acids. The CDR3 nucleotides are TGTGCCAGCAGCTTTCGTACTAGCGGGGTGTTAGATACGCAGTATTTT. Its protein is CASSFRTSGVLDTQYF.

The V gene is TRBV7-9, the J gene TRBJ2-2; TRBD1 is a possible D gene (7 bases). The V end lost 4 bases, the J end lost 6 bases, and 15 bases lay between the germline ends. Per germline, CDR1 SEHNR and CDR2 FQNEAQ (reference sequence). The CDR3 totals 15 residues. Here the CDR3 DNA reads TGTGCCAGCAGCTCAACAGGGGAGGATTCCGGGGAGCTGTTTTTT. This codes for CASSSTGEDSGELFF. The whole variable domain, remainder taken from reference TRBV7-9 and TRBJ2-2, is DTGVSQNPRHKITKRGQNVTFRCDPISEHNRLYWYRQTLGQGPEFLTYFQNEAQLEKSRLLSDRFSAERPKGSFSTLEIQRTEQGDSAMYLCASSSTGEDSGELFFGEGSRLTVL.

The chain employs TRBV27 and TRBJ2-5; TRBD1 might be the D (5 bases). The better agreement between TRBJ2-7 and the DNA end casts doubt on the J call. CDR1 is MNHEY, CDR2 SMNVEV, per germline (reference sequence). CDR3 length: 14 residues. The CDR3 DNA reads TGTGCCAGCAGTTCCCCAGGGAAGAGTTACGAGCAGTACTTC. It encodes CASSSPGKSYEQYF.

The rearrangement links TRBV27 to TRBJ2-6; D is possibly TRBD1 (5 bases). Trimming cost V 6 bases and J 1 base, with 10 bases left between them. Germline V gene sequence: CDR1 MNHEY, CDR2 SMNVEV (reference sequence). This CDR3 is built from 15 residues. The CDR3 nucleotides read TGTGCCAGCAGACATCAGGGTTCTGGGGCCAACGTCCTGACTTTC. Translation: CASRHQGSGANVLTF.

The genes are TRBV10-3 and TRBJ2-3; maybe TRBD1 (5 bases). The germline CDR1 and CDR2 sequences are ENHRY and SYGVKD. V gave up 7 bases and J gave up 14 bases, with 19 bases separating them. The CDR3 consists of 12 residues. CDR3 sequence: CAITEEQDAWYF. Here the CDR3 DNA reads TGTGCCATCACCGAGGAACAGGATGCATGGTATTTT.